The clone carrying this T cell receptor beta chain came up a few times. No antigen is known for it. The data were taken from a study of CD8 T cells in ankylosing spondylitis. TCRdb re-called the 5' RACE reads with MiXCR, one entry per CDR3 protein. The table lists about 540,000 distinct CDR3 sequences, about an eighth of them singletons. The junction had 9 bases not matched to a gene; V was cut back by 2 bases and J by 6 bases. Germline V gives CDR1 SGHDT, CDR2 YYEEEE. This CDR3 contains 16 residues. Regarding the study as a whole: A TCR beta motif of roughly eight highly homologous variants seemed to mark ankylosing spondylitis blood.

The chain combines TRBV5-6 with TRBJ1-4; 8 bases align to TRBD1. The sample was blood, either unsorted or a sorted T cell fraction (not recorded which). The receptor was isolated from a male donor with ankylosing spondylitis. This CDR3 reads CASSFHSGTGYEKLFF. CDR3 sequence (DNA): TGTGCCAGCAGCTTCCATTCCGGGACAGGCTATGAAAAACTGTTTTTT.